One TCR beta chain is described in this entry. What it binds is unknown. The CD4+ fraction was divided into a CD45RA+ naive subset and a CD45RA-negative memory subset. The data stem from a study of shared clonotypes between healthy human individuals. Study outcomes and limitations: What rarefaction showed was incomplete sorted-subset sequencing despite large depth.

This CDR3 is built from 18 residues. With V trimmed by 3 bases and J by 9 bases, 17 bases remained unmatched. Germline-derived CDR1 and CDR2 are MGHRA and YSYEKL. Deep-level running was used for the assay. Original handling: For the immunoSEQ data, sequences were junction-only without quality scores, so filtering differed. The table came from immunoSEQ multiplex PCR; TCRdb's copy has only in-frame clones and leaves some out. The V and J calls and clone size come from that table; D and trimming were worked out from the DNA. The table has 2 million to 2.5 million clones, 85% to 95% seen once. The sequence derives from a man aged 18 to 29 in good health. Some clones in this sample may be carry-over from other donors' samples. The gene calls are TRBV4-1 and TRBJ2-1; TRBD2 matches at 10 bases. The sequencing sample was made of naive CD4+ T cells from PBMCs. Indicated subset: CD45RA+ positively selected. The CDR3 coding sequence is TGCGCCAGCAGCCAGCTAGGGGGGAGCGGGAGGGCCAGTCCTGAGCAGTTCTTC. This gives the protein CASSQLGGSGRASPEQFF.